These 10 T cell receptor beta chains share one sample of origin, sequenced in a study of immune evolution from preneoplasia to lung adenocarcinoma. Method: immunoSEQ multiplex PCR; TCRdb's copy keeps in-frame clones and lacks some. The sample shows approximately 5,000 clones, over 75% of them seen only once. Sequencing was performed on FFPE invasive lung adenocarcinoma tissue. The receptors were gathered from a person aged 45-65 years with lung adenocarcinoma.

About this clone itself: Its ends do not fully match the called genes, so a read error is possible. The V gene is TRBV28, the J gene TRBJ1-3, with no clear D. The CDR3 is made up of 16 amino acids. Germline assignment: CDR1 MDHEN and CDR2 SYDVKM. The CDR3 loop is CASSLSGGRSENTIYF. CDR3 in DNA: TGTGCCAGCAGTTTGTCCGGCGGCCGCTCTGAAAACACCATATATTTT.

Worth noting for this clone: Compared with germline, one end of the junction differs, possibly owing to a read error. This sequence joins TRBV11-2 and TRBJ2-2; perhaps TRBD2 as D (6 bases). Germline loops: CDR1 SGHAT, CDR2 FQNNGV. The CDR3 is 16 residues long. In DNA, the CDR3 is TGTGTCAGCAGCCCAAGCGGAAGGCTGGGGGGCGGGGAGCTGTTTTTT. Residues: CVSSPSGRLGGGELFF.

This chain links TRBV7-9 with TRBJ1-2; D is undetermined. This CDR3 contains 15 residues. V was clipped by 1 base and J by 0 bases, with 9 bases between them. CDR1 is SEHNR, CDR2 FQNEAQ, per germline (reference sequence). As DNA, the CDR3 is TGTGCCAGCAGCTTAGGTGACCGTCCTAACTATGGCTACACCTTC. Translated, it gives CASSLGDRPNYGYTF.

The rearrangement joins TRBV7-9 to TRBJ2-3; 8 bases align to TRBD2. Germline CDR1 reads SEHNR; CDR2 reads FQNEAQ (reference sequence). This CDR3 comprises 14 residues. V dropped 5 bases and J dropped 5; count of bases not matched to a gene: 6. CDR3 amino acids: CASSLTGLEDTQYF. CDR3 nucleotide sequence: TGTGCCAGCAGCCTAACGGGACTAGAAGATACGCAGTATTTT.

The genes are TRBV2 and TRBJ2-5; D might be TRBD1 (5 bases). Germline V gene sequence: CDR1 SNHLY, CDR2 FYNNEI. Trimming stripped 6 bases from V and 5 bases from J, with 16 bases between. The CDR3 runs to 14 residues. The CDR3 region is CASSRAAGSETQYF. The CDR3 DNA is TGTGCCAGCAGCAGGGCTGCCGGTTCTGAGACCCAGTACTTC. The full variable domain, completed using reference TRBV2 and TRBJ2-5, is EPEVTQTPSHQVTQMGQEVILRCVPISNHLYFYWYRQILGQKVEFLVSFYNNEISEKSEIFDDQFSVERPDGSNFTLKIRSTKLEDSAMYFCASSRAAGSETQYFGPGTRLLVL.

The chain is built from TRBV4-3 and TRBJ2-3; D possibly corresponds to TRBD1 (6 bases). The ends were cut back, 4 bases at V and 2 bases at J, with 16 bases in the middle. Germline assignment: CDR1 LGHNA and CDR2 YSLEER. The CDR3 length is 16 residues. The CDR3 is CASSPSWDTYTDTQYF. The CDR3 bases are TGCGCCAGCAGCCCCAGCTGGGACACCTACACAGATACGCAGTATTTT.

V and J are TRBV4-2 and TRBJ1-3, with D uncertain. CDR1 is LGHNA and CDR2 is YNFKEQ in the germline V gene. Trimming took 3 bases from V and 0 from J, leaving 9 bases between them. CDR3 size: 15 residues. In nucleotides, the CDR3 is TGTGCCAGCAGCCACGACCTGGCCTCTGGAAACACCATATATTTT. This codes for CASSHDLASGNTIYF.

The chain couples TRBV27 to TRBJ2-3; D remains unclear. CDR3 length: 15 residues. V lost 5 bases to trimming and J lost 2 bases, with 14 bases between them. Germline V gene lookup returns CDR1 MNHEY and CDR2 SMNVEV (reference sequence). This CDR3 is CASSASRSPTDTQYF. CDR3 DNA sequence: TGTGCCAGCAGTGCCTCGAGATCCCCCACAGATACGCAGTATTTT.

The CDR3 region is CASRVGGLNTEAFF. The CDR3 DNA is TGCGCCAGCAGGGTGGGGGGACTGAACACTGAAGCTTTCTTT. V and J are TRBV10-2 and TRBJ1-1, with a tentative D call TRBD1 (5 bases). In germline, CDR1 is WSHSY, CDR2 SAAADI. Trimming took 6 bases from V and 0 from J, leaving 11 bases between them. This CDR3 comprises 14 residues.

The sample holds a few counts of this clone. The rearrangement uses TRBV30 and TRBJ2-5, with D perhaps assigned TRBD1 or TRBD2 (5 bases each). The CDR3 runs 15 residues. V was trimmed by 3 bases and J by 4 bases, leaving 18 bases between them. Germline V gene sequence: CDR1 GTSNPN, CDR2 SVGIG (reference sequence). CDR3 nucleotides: TGTGCCTGGAGCGTGGGGACCGAGCCGGGAGAGACCCAGTACTTC. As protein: CAWSVGTEPGETQYF.